This TCR beta chain is from a study of post-analysis software for immune sequencing data. Findings and limits, study-wide: Controls showed lower frequencies than patients for roughly 5 TRBV segments, and TRBV5-6, TRBV5-1 and TRBV20-1 were among these.

V shed 5 bases, J shed 1 base, and the junction held 3 bases outside the gene matches. The length of the CDR3 is 14 residues. The germline V gene has CDR1 SGDLS and CDR2 YYNGEE. Points on this clonotype: As yet, its antigen is unknown.

Unique-molecular-identifier-tagged TCR beta cDNA libraries were used. TCRdb reanalysed the PCR reads using MiXCR and keeps one entry per CDR3 protein. The sample lists roughly 580,000 distinct CDR3 sequences; 44% were seen once. Sequenced: blood. The sequence derives from a girl aged 10-17 years with multiple sclerosis. The rearrangement joins TRBV9 to TRBJ2-3, with 8 bases aligning to TRBD2. As DNA, the CDR3 is TGTGCCAGCAGGGGTAGCGGGGGCACAGATACGCAGTATTTT. As protein: CASRGSGGTDTQYF.